This T cell receptor beta chain was identified during a study of T cell responses to AZD1222 COVID-19 vaccine. Regarding the study as a whole: Just 5 to 7 people given AZD1222 tested seropositive at baseline. Close to half of all spike-specific TCRs reportedly target regions of the variants that are unmutated. Following two doses of AZD1222, Spike-specific TCR breadth and depth rose.

Profiled with immunoSEQ multiplex PCR; TCRdb holds only in-frame clones, not every one. Of 120,000 or so clones listed, around 88% are singletons. On this clone itself: Its antigen is currently unknown.

Germline V lookup: CDR1 SQVTM, CDR2 ANQGSEA. CDR3 length equals 13 residues. The V end was cut by 4 bases, the J end by 4 bases, with 13 bases between. This specimen consisted of peripheral blood, obtained on day 0 of MenACWY control vaccination. The chain combines TRBV29-1 with TRBJ1-2, with a tentative D call TRBD1 (6 bases). The TCR originated in an adult in good health. The chain's CDR3 is CSVALLTGYGYTF. The CDR3 DNA sequence: TGCAGCGTTGCTTTGTTGACAGGCTATGGCTACACCTTC.